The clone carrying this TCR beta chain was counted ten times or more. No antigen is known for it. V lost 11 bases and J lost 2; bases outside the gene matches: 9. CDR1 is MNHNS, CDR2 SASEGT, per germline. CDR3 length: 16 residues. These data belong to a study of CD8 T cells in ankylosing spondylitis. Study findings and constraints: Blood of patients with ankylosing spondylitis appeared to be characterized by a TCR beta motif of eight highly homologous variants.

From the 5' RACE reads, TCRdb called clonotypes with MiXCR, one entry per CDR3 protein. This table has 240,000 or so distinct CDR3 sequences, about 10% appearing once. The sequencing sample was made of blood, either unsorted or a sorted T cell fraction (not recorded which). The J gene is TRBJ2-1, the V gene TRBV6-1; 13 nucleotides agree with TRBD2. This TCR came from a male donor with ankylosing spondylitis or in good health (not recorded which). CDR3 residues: CASTTTSGRAYNEQFF. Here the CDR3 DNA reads TGTGCCTCCACCACTACTAGCGGGAGGGCCTACAATGAGCAGTTCTTC.